This T cell receptor (beta chain) was profiled in a study of shared T cell receptors in the human thymus. The CDR3 spans 15 residues. Per the germline V gene, CDR1 is LNHDA and CDR2 is SQIVND (reference sequence). The germline V and J ends were trimmed by 4 bases and 6 bases, with 18 bases remaining between them. The method was immunoSEQ multiplex PCR; TCRdb's version includes in-frame clones alone and lacks a portion of them. The table records hundreds of thousands of clones, around 95% of them present only once. This receptor was taken from a human donor. Material for sequencing was thymocytes. This sequence joins TRBV19 and TRBJ1-1, with TRBD1 as a possible D gene (5 bases). The chain's CDR3 is CASSRGPGGVPEAFF. Here the CDR3 DNA reads TGTGCCAGTAGTAGGGGCCCGGGGGGGGTCCCTGAAGCTTTCTTT.